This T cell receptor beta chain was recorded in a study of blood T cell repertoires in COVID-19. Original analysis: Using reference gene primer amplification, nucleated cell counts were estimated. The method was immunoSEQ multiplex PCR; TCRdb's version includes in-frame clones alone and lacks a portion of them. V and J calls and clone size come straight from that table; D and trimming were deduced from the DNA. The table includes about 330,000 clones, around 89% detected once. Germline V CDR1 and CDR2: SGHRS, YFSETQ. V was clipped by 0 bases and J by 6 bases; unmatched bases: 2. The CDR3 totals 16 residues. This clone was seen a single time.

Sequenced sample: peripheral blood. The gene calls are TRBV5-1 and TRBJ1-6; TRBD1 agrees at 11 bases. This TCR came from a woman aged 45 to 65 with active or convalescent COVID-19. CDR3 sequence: CASSLAGQGVNSPLHF. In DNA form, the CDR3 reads TGCGCCAGCAGCTTGGCGGGACAGGGGGTTAATTCACCCCTCCACTTT.